Below are 11 T cell receptor beta chains sequenced from a single sample in a study of cytomegalovirus exposure and HLA in healthy donors. Assay: immunoSEQ multiplex PCR; the TCRdb copy retains only in-frame clones and omits some. The data contain 110,000 to 150,000 clones, about 83% of them singletons. Sequencing was done on a sample of PBMCs. These receptors all stem from a young woman in good health and CMV-seronegative.

This chain joins TRBV14 and TRBJ1-4, with TRBD1 as a possible D gene (5 bases). The germline V and J ends were trimmed by 3 bases and 7 bases, with 6 bases remaining between them. The CDR3 has 12 amino acids. Germline CDR1 reads SGHDN; CDR2 reads FVKESK. The CDR3 loop reads CASSQQGEKLFF. DNA of the CDR3: TGTGCCAGCAGCCAGCAGGGTGAAAAACTGTTTTTT.

This clone was detected only once. The V call is TRBV19, the J call TRBJ2-1, with 7 bases that match TRBD1. With V trimmed by 3 bases and J by 15 bases, 20 bases remained unmatched. CDR3 size: 16 residues. Per the germline V gene, CDR1 is LNHDA and CDR2 is SQIVND (reference sequence). CDR3 loop: CASSIMTGSYLGRPFF. The CDR3 DNA reads as TGTGCCAGTAGTATCATGACAGGGAGCTATTTGGGACGCCCGTTCTTC.

The chain employs TRBV7-2 and TRBJ2-7; 9 bases agree with TRBD2. Unmatched junction bases numbered 5, after V lost 3 bases and J lost 2 bases. The CDR3 loop spans 15 amino acids. Germline V gene sequence: CDR1 SGHTA, CDR2 FQGNSA. The CDR3, as DNA: TGTGCCAGCAGCTTCTTAGCGGGGGACACCTACGAGCAGTACTTC. Amino acids: CASSFLAGDTYEQYF.

The genes are TRBV7-2 and TRBJ1-1, with 9 bases aligning to TRBD1. The V and J ends lost 4 bases and 10 bases, in that order; junction bases with no gene match: 13. Germline lookup yields CDR1 SGHTA and CDR2 FQGNSA. This CDR3 has 15 amino acids. The CDR3 coding sequence is TGTGCCAGCAGCTCCCTACCGGGACAGGGTTATGTAGCTTTCTTT. Encoded protein: CASSSLPGQGYVAFF. The full variable domain, rest sourced from reference TRBV7-2 and TRBJ1-1, is GAGVSQSPSNKVTEKGKDVELRCDPISGHTALYWYRQSLGQGLEFLIYFQGNSAPDKSGLPSDRFSAERTGGSVSTLTIQRTQQEDSAVYLCASSSLPGQGYVAFFGQGTRLTVV.

The chain carries TRBV29-1 and TRBJ1-1, with D tentatively TRBD1 (6 bases). Deletions cut 6 bases from V and 2 bases from J, with 13 bases between. Germline assignment: CDR1 SQVTM and CDR2 ANQGSEA. There are 13 residues in the CDR3. The CDR3 loop is CSVKGQANTEAFF. The CDR3 nucleotides are TGCAGCGTAAAGGGACAAGCTAACACTGAAGCTTTCTTT.

The chain employs TRBV19 and TRBJ1-5; D is unclear. With 1 base removed from V and 0 bases from J, the gap between germline ends came to 4 bases. CDR1 and CDR2 from the germline V gene are LNHDA and SQIVND (reference sequence). The CDR3 has 14 amino acids. The CDR3 bases are TGTGCCAGTAGTATAGTTCTTAGCAATCAGCCCCAGCATTTT. It specifies CASSIVLSNQPQHF.

V gene TRBV5-1 combines with J gene TRBJ2-3, with TRBD2 matching over 12 bases. The CDR3 is 16 residues long. Germline CDR1 SGHRS, CDR2 YFSETQ. V dropped 0 bases and J dropped 2; count of bases not matched to a gene: 1. CDR3 amino acids: CASSLGLAGATDTQYF. CDR3 DNA: TGCGCCAGCAGCTTGGGACTAGCGGGGGCCACAGATACGCAGTATTTT.

The chain carries TRBV6-1 and TRBJ1-5, with TRBD1 identical over 8 bases. Looked up from germline, CDR1 is MNHNS and CDR2 is SASEGT. This CDR3 contains 15 residues. The junction had 9 bases not matched to a gene; V was cut back by 6 bases and J by 5 bases. CDR3 bases: TGTGCCAGCAGGCTCCTCCAGGGGGCGCATCAGCCCCAGCATTTT. Encoded protein: CASRLLQGAHQPQHF.

This clone was recorded a few times. The V gene is TRBV6-1, the J gene TRBJ2-2; D is perhaps TRBD2 (6 bases). Trimming left V 2 bases short and J 8 bases short, with 15 bases between. CDR3 length: 15 residues. Looked up from germline, CDR1 is MNHNS and CDR2 is SASEGT. The CDR3 loop is CASSELLGGRGELFF. The CDR3, as DNA: TGTGCCAGCAGTGAATTACTGGGAGGTCGTGGGGAGCTGTTTTTT.

The rearrangement joins TRBV5-4 to TRBJ2-7; 12 bases are shared with TRBD1. V was pared by 3 bases and J by 3 bases, with 4 bases of the junction left unmatched. Germline CDR1 is SGHNT and CDR2 is YYREEE (reference sequence). The CDR3 loop spans 15 amino acids. CDR3 bases: TGTGCCAGCAGCTCCGGGACAGGGGGCGTCTACGAGCAGTACTTC. Translating gives CASSSGTGGVYEQYF.

Turning to this clone: Other nucleotide sequences in the sample specify the same CDR3. V gene TRBV27 combines with J gene TRBJ1-6; D possibly corresponds to TRBD1 (6 bases). This CDR3 is 16 amino acids long. V was cut by 9 bases and J by 9 bases, with 24 bases left in between. Looked up from germline, CDR1 is MNHEY and CDR2 is SMNVEV (reference sequence). This CDR3 reads CASRSPGLTGASPLHF. DNA for the CDR3: TGTGCCAGTAGATCTCCTGGTTTGACAGGAGCTTCACCCCTCCACTTT.